Below, 9 T cell receptor beta chains from the same sample are listed, as sequenced in a study of vaccination and CD4 T cells after COVID-19. Treatment reported: roughly 10-day PBMC culture with coronavirus spike peptide pools or control peptides (ViraFEST assay). These receptors lack a known antigen. Oncomine TCR Beta short-read sequencing was applied to DNA from cultured CD4+ T cells. From the PCR reads, TCRdb called clonotypes with MiXCR, one entry per CDR3 protein. The sample lists about 8,500 distinct CDR3 sequences, 59% seen once, with around 25% in the top ten. Sequenced input: CD4+ T cells from blood, cultured in vitro. The receptors were gathered from a human donor who had recovered from COVID-19.

There are a few counts of this clonotype. The gene calls are TRBV20-1 and TRBJ1-1, with unresolved D. Between the trimmed V and J ends, which lost 6 bases and 1 base, there was a span of 9 bases. Germline V gives CDR1 DFQATT, CDR2 SNEGSKA (reference sequence). There are 12 residues in the CDR3. Written as DNA, the CDR3 is TGCAGTGCCCCAATCGGGAACACTGAAGCTTTCTTT. Translation: CSAPIGNTEAFF.

The CDR3 reads CSVGMVAGYEQYF. The CDR3 nucleotides read TGCAGCGTTGGAATGGTAGCGGGCTACGAGCAGTACTTC. This chain links TRBV29-1 with TRBJ2-7; 7 bases line up with TRBD2. The CDR3 extends over 13 amino acids. The V gene's germline CDR1 is SQVTM and CDR2 ANQGSEA. The trim removed 4 bases at V and 3 bases at J, leaving 6 bases unmatched.

The V call is TRBV6-4, the J call TRBJ2-7, with 9 bases matching TRBD2. The CDR3 has 15 residues. With 4 bases clipped from V and 1 base from J, the junction kept 5 bases outside the gene matches. CDR1 is MRHNA, CDR2 SNTAGT, per germline. CDR3 protein: CASSALAGKSYEQYF. The CDR3 coding sequence is TGTGCCAGCAGTGCCCTAGCGGGAAAGTCCTACGAGCAGTACTTC.

This clonotype was counted a few times. The chain links TRBV20-1 to TRBJ2-5, with a possible D match to TRBD1 (5 bases). The germline gives CDR1 DFQATT, CDR2 SNEGSKA (reference sequence). Trimming took off 4 bases at V and 2 bases at J, with 11 bases between the two ends. The CDR3 has 13 residues. The CDR3 nucleotides are TGCAGTGCTACAGGGTCGGGTCAAGAGACCCAGTACTTC. Protein: CSATGSGQETQYF.

This clonotype was counted a few times. The rearrangement uses TRBV20-1 and TRBJ1-2; perhaps TRBD1 as D (5 bases). The CDR3 extends over 10 amino acids. The germline V gene has CDR1 DFQATT and CDR2 SNEGSKA (reference sequence). Trimming stripped 3 bases from V and 8 bases from J, with 7 bases between. CDR3 sequence (DNA): TGCAGTGCTAGTGGGGACGGCTACACCTTC. This encodes CSASGDGYTF.

This sequence joins TRBV28 and TRBJ1-1; D is unclear. Germline V gene data show CDR1 as MDHEN and CDR2 as SYDVKM. The CDR3 runs 12 residues. V lost 1 base to trimming and J lost 7 bases, with 7 bases between them. The CDR3 DNA is TGTGCCAGCAGTTTATTGTCAGGTGAAGCTTTCTTT. Translated, it gives CASSLLSGEAFF.

This clonotype has a handful of counts. The V call is TRBV20-1, the J call TRBJ2-5; possible D gene TRBD1, 6 bases. Germline V gene data show CDR1 as DFQATT and CDR2 as SNEGSKA (reference sequence). V was shortened by 0 bases and J by 4 bases, with 18 bases between the two germline ends. This CDR3 spans 16 amino acids. The CDR3 loop reads CSARDEGGVEGETQYF. CDR3 in DNA: TGCAGTGCTAGAGATGAAGGGGGAGTCGAGGGAGAGACCCAGTACTTC.

V usage is TRBV28 and J usage is TRBJ1-2, with 9 bases lining up with TRBD1. V was pared by 4 bases and J by 4 bases, with 10 bases of the junction left unmatched. The germline V gene has CDR1 MDHEN and CDR2 SYDVKM. The CDR3 totals 16 residues. CDR3 DNA sequence: TGTGCCAGCAGTTCGCCCGGGACAGGGAACCTCTATGGCTACACCTTC. Translating gives CASSSPGTGNLYGYTF.

A few counts support this clonotype. The chain recombines TRBV4-2 with TRBJ1-5; no clear D gene. Germline V lookup: CDR1 LGHNA, CDR2 YNFKEQ. The V end was cut by 1 base, the J end by 5 bases, with 6 bases between. The CDR3 runs to 13 residues. The CDR3 protein is CASSQGEDQPQHF. The CDR3 DNA reads as TGTGCCAGCAGCCAAGGCGAGGATCAGCCCCAGCATTTT.